This TCR beta chain emerged from a study of blood T cells in healthy people across ages. The study recruited healthy Caucasian donors from Russia who were aged about 6 to 90. Total RNA extraction produced at least 6 micrograms (per sample) for the study. This clonotype was observed a few times. The antigen remains undetermined. General observations from the study: Both higher diversity and more naive CD4+ cells marked long-lived donors when set against aged donors.

Using a J-beta primer mix together with a sample-barcoded 5' primer, a second PCR was run for about 7 to 12 cycles. Every sample gave at least 3 million paired-end reads containing CDR3. Each CDR3 protein is one row after TCRdb ran MiXCR on the 5' RACE reads. Here the sample spans roughly 900,000 distinct CDR3 sequences, under 50% being singletons. The CDR3 contains 12 residues. Between the trimmed V and J ends, which lost 5 bases and 5 bases, there was a span of 9 bases. Per the germline V gene, CDR1 is MNHEY and CDR2 is SVGAGI. Sample: blood. The TCR originated in a man aged 25-45 years in good health. J is TRBJ2-5 and V is TRBV6-5; no definite D call. The CDR3 bases are TGTGCCAGCAGTGGGTCTCGGGAGACCCAGTACTTC. It yields the protein CASSGSRETQYF.